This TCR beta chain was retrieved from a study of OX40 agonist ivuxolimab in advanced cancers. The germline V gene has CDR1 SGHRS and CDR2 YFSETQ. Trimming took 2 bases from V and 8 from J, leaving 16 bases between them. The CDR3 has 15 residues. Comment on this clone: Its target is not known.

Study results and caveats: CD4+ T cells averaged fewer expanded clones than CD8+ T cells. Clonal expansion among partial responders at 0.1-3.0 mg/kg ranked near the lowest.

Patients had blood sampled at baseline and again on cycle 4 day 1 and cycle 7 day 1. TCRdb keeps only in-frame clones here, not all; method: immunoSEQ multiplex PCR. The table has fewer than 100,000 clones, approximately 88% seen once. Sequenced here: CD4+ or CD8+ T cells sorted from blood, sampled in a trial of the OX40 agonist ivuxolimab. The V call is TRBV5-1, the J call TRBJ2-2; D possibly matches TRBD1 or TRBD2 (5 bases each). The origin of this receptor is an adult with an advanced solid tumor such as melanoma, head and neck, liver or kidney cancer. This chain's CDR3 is CASSLFAGTSGELFF. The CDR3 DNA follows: TGCGCCAGCAGCTTATTCGCAGGGACCTCGGGGGAGCTGTTTTTT. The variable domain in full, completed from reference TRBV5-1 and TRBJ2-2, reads KAGVTQTPRYLIKTRGQQVTLSCSPISGHRSVSWYQQTPGQGLQFLFEYFSETQRNKGNFPGRFSGRQFSNSRSEMNVSTLELGDSALYLCASSLFAGTSGELFFGEGSRLTVL.